This passage covers 9 T cell receptor beta chains from one sample sequenced in a study of T cells after yellow fever vaccination. TCRdb re-analysed the 5' RACE reads in MiXCR, keeping a single row per CDR3 protein. This table has around 310,000 distinct CDR3 sequences, 3.6% appearing once. The input for sequencing was PBMCs, taken on the day of the yellow fever booster vaccination. Receptors originate from a man between 18 and 35 years old who received the YFV17D yellow fever vaccine.

This clonotype was seen many times. The chain links TRBV20-1 to TRBJ2-5, with unresolved D. V was trimmed by 3 bases and J by 10 bases, leaving 12 bases between them. Looked up from germline, CDR1 is DFQATT and CDR2 is SNEGSKA (reference sequence). This CDR3 spans 11 amino acids. The CDR3 is CSASSRMVQYF. The DNA for the CDR3 is TGCAGTGCTAGTAGCAGGATGGTCCAGTACTTC.

In this sample, this clonotype turned up many times. In DNA, the CDR3 is TGCGCCAGCAGCTTGGGCGGGGCCCCCACAGATACGCAGTATTTT. As protein: CASSLGGAPTDTQYF. The chain employs TRBV5-1 and TRBJ2-3; D perhaps matches TRBD2 (6 bases). This CDR3 has 15 residues. Trimming shortened V by 0 bases and J by 2 bases, and 10 bases separated the two germline ends. In germline, CDR1 is SGHRS, CDR2 YFSETQ.

This clonotype came up a few times. V is TRBV6-5 and J is TRBJ1-2, with D possibly matching TRBD1 (6 bases). The V gene's germline CDR1 is MNHEY and CDR2 SVGAGI. Trimming pared 2 bases from V and 4 bases from J, leaving 11 bases between. The CDR3 sequence is 14 residues long. CDR3 coding DNA: TGTGCCAGCAGTTACAACAGGGATGGCTATGGCTACACCTTC. This gives the protein CASSYNRDGYGYTF.

This clonotype was detected many times. The rearrangement joins TRBV15 to TRBJ1-2; D call uncertain. The V gene's germline CDR1 is LNHNV and CDR2 YYDKDF (reference sequence). The CDR3 spans 14 residues. Between the trimmed V and J ends, which lost 1 base and 7 bases, there was a span of 13 bases. The CDR3 sequence is CATSRGAGKGGYTF. CDR3 bases: TGTGCCACCAGCAGAGGTGCGGGGAAGGGTGGCTACACCTTC.

This clonotype came up many times. The genes are TRBV5-1 and TRBJ1-6; no definite D call. The CDR3 extends over 14 amino acids. Germline lookup yields CDR1 SGHRS and CDR2 YFSETQ. Trimming stripped 4 bases from V and 6 bases from J, with 11 bases between. CDR3: CASSVVSPNSPLHF. The CDR3 DNA follows: TGCGCCAGCAGCGTGGTCAGCCCTAATTCACCCCTCCACTTT.

The genes are TRBV6-2 or TRBV6-3 and TRBJ2-3, with D possibly TRBD2 on 6 matching bases. In germline, CDR1 is MNHEY, CDR2 SVGEGT. Trimming took off 2 bases at V and 11 bases at J, with 26 bases between the two ends. This CDR3 is built from 17 residues. The CDR3 region is CASSYGEYAGKSVGQYF. The DNA of the CDR3 is TGTGCCAGCAGTTACGGTGAATATGCGGGGAAGTCCGTAGGGCAGTATTTT.

The chain couples TRBV30 to TRBJ2-3; unclear D gene. This CDR3 contains 10 residues. The germline V gene has CDR1 GTSNPN and CDR2 SVGIG (reference sequence). The ends were cut back, 5 bases at V and 5 bases at J, with 5 bases in the middle. The chain's CDR3 is CAWGLDTQYF. The CDR3 DNA follows: TGTGCCTGGGGGCTAGATACGCAGTATTTT.

Many counts were recorded for this clonotype. The rearrangement joins TRBV7-3 to TRBJ1-6; D gene uncertain. Germline CDR1 reads SGHTA; CDR2 reads FQGTGA. This CDR3 is built from 13 residues. Trimming cost V 5 bases and J 13 bases, with 15 bases left between them. Here the CDR3 reads CASSPEEGLPLHF. The CDR3, as DNA: TGTGCCAGCAGCCCCGAGGAGGGCCTCCCCCTCCACTTT.

The chain is built from TRBV6-5 and TRBJ2-1; D is possibly TRBD1 or TRBD2 (5 bases each). This CDR3 spans 12 amino acids. CDR1 is MNHEY, CDR2 SVGAGI, per germline. V shed 2 bases and J shed 11 bases, with 10 bases lying between them. The CDR3, as DNA: TGTGCCAGCAGTTACCCCGGGACCAAGCAGTTCTTC. Amino acids: CASSYPGTKQFF.